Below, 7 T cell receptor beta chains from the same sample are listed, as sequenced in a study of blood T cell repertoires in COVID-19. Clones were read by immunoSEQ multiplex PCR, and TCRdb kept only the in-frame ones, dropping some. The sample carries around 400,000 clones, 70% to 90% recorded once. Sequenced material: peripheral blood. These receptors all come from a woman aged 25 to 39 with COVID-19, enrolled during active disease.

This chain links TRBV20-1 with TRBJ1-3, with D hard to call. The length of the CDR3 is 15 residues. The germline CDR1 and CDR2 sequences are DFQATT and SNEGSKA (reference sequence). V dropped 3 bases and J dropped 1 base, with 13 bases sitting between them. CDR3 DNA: TGCAGTGCTAGTTATGGCAGTGTTTCTGGAAACACCATATATTTT. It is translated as CSASYGSVSGNTIYF.

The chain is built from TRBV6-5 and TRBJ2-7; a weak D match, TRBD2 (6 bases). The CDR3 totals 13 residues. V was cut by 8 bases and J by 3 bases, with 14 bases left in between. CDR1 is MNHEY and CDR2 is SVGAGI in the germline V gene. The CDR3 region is CASGERAYYEQYF. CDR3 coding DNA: TGTGCCAGCGGAGAGCGGGCTTACTACGAGCAGTACTTC.

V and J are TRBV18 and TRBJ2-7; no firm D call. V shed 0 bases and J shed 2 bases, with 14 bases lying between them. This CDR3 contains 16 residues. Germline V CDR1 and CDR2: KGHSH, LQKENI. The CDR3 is CASSPPSLGHAYEQYF. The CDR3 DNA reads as TGTGCCAGCTCACCACCCTCACTGGGCCATGCCTACGAGCAGTACTTC.

CDR3 sequence (DNA): TGTGCCTACGGGCGGGAGGGCCCGAATGAGCAGTTCTTC. Amino acids: CAYGREGPNEQFF. The genes are TRBV30 and TRBJ2-1; 9 bases are a match to TRBD2. Per the germline V gene, CDR1 is GTSNPN and CDR2 is SVGIG (reference sequence). With V trimmed by 7 bases and J by 7 bases, 8 bases remained unmatched. CDR3 length: 13 amino acids.

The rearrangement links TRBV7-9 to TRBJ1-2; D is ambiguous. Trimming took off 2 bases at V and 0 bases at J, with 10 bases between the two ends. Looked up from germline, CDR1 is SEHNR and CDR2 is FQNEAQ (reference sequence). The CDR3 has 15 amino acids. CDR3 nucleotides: TGTGCCAGCAGCTTATCACAGTTAGCTAACTATGGCTACACCTTC. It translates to CASSLSQLANYGYTF.

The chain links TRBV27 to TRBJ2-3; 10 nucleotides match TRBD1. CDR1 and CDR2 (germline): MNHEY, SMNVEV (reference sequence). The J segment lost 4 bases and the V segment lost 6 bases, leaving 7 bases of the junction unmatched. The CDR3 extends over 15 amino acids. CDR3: CASRPGTGVSDTQYF. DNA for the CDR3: TGTGCCAGCAGGCCCGGGACAGGGGTCTCAGATACGCAGTATTTT.

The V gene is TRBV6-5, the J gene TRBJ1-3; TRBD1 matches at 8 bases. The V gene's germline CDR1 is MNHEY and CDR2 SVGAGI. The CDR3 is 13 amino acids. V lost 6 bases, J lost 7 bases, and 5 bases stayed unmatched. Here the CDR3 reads CASSPDRENTIYF. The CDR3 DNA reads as TGTGCCAGCAGCCCGGACAGGGAGAACACCATATATTTT.